The present T cell receptor (beta chain) was sequenced within a study of Ad26.COV2.S vaccination and SARS-CoV-2 variants. Study summary: Within the COV1001 Ad26.COV2.S trial arm, the donor was enrolled. Once or twice, 56 days apart, Ad26.COV2.S was delivered intramuscularly.

Regarding treatment: roughly 19 received Ad26.COV2.S at low or high dose, single or two shots; about 5 received placebo; per-sample allocation not given. It was on day 63 after the first vaccine or placebo injection that samples were taken. An adult of 18-55 years in Boston served as donor. Findings and limits, study-wide: From the TCR breadth and depth analyses, total T cell responses may have been underestimated.

Comments on this clone: What it recognizes is unknown.

Clones were read by immunoSEQ multiplex PCR, and TCRdb kept only the in-frame ones, dropping some. This sample has 410,000 or so clones; 80% to 95% occur once, and the top ten carry 1.5% to 2%. Looked up from germline, CDR1 is MNHEY and CDR2 is SVGEGT. V gave up 4 bases and J gave up 2 bases; unmatched junction bases: 3. The CDR3 is 14 amino acids. This rearrangement joins TRBV6-2 or TRBV6-3 to TRBJ2-3, with 7 bases that match TRBD1. The sequence came from a person aged 18 to 59 who received the Ad26.COV2.S COVID-19 vaccine or a placebo. The specimen comprised peripheral blood, sampled in a trial of Ad26.COV2.S vaccine versus placebo. DNA of the CDR3: TGTGCCAGCAGTTCGACAGGGCACACAGATACGCAGTATTTT. It yields the protein CASSSTGHTDTQYF.